This entry concerns a single T cell receptor (beta chain). It was with unique molecular identifiers that the TCRbeta library was prepared. TCRdb re-analysed the PCR reads in MiXCR, keeping a single row per CDR3 protein. This sample has 640,000 or so distinct CDR3 sequences, with 16% found just once. Germline V lookup: CDR1 SGHTA, CDR2 FQGNSA. V was clipped by 2 bases and J by 4 bases; unmatched bases: 3. The CDR3 is made up of 16 amino acids. The data belong to a study of T-cell reconstitution after alpha-beta-depleted transplantation in children. The chain is built from TRBV7-2 and TRBJ2-3; 13 bases are shared with TRBD2. The clonotype was recovered from a human donor who donated a stem cell graft to a child with acute myeloid leukemia. Sequencing was performed on PBMCs from the stem cell graft donor, taken from the stem cell graft. Written as DNA, the CDR3 is TGTGCCAGCAGCTTAAGGGGACTAGCGGGATCAGATACGCAGTATTTT. It is translated as CASSLRGLAGSDTQYF.